This T cell receptor (beta chain) was recorded in a study of control samples from healthy donors and cancer patients (dated by TCRdb to 2020 to 2021). Comment on this clone: Its target antigen remains unknown. The record has no base qualities; no much larger clone is one base away.

The germline ends are 2 bases apart after V is trimmed by 4 bases and J by 4 bases. Reading the germline V gene (reference sequence) gives CDR1 SGHNT and CDR2 YYREEE. The CDR3 sequence holds 10 residues, the cysteine and phenylalanine included. Only the CDR3 DNA is retained, 30 bases long and in frame from the first base. Libraries were prepared through the immunoSEQ multiplex PCR assay. TCRdb re-hosts the immuneACCESS table, in-frame sequences only. Its copies lack some clones; in the studies checked, an unresolved V gene accounts for under half of them, and the cause for the rest is not known. Here the sample has about 170,000 clones; around 92% occur a single time. The top ten clones comprise about 1.6% of the sample.

The V and J segments used are TRBV5-4 and TRBJ1-2; no D gene is confidently identified. This clonotype originated in a woman younger than 45 in good health. Sequenced: blood. The encoded CDR3 is CASSSYGYTF. The DNA sequence reads TGTGCCAGCAGCAGCTATGGCTACACCTTC.